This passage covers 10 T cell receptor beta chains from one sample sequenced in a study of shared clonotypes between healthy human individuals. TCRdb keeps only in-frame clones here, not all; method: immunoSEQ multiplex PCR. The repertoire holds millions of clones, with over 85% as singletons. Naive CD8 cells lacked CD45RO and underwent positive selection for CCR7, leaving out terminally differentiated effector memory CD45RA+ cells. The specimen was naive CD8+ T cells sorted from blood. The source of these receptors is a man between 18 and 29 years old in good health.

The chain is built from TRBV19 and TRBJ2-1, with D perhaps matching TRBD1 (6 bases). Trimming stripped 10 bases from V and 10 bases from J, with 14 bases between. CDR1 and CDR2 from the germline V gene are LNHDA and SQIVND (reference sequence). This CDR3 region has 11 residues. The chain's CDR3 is CAISQGNEQFF. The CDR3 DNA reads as TGTGCCATCTCTCAGGGGAACGAGCAGTTCTTC.

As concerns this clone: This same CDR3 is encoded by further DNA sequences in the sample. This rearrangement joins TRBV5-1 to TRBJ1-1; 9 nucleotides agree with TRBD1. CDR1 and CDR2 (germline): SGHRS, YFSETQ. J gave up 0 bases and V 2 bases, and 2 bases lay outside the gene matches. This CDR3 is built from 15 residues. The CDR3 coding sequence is TGCGCCAGCAGCTTAGGGACAGGGCTGAACACTGAAGCTTTCTTT. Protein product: CASSLGTGLNTEAFF.

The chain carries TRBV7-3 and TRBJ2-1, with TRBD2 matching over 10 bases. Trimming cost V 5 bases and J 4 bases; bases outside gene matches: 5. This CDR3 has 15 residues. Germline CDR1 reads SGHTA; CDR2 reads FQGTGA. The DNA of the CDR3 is TGTGCCAGCAGCCATACTAGCGGGGAGTACAATGAGCAGTTCTTC. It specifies CASSHTSGEYNEQFF. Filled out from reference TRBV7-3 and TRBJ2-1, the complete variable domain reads GAGVSQTPSNKVTEKGKYVELRCDPISGHTALYWYRQSLGQGPEFLIYFQGTGAADDSGLPNDRFFAVRPEGSVSTLKIQRTERGDSAVYLCASSHTSGEYNEQFFGPGTRLTVL.

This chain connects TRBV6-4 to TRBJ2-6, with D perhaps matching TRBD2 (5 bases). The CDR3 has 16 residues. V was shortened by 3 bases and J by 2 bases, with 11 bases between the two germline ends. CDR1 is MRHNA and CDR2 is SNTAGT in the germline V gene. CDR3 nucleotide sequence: TGTGCCAGCAGTGAGGTTTGGGAGCCTGGGGCCAACGTCCTGACTTTC. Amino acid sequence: CASSEVWEPGANVLTF.

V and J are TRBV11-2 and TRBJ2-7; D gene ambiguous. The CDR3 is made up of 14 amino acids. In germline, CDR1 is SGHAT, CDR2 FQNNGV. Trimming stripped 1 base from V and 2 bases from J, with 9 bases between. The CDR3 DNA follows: TGTGCCAGCAGCTTAGGGAGTAAAGCCTACGAGCAGTACTTC. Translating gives CASSLGSKAYEQYF. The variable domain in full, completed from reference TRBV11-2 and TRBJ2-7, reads EAGVAQSPRYKIIEKRQSVAFWCNPISGHATLYWYQQILGQGPKLLIQFQNNGVVDDSQLPKDRFSAERLKGVDSTLKIQPAKLEDSAVYLCASSLGSKAYEQYFGPGTRLTVT.

CDR3 sequence reads: CASSTMGEGSYNEQFF. CDR3 coding DNA: TGTGCCAGCAGTACCATGGGGGAGGGCTCCTACAATGAGCAGTTCTTC. The J gene is TRBJ2-1, the V gene TRBV27; 7 positions agree with TRBD2. Germline V gives CDR1 MNHEY, CDR2 SMNVEV (reference sequence). V dropped 5 bases and J dropped 0; count of bases not matched to a gene: 7. The length of the CDR3 is 16 residues.

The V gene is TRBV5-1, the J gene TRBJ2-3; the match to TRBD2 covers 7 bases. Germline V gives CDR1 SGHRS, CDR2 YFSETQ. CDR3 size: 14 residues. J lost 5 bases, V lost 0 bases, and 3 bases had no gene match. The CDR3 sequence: CASSLGRGEDTQYF. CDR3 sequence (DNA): TGCGCCAGCAGCTTGGGACGGGGGGAAGATACGCAGTATTTT.

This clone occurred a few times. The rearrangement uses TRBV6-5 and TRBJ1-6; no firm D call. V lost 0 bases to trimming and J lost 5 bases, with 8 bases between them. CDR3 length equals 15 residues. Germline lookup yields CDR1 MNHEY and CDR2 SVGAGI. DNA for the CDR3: TGTGCCAGCAGTTACTCCCCGGAGAATAATTCACCCCTCCACTTT. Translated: CASSYSPENNSPLHF.

The DNA of the CDR3 is TGTGCCAGCAGCTTAACCGGGACAGGGCATGAGCAGTTCTTC. Translation gives CASSLTGTGHEQFF. The chain couples TRBV7-9 to TRBJ2-1; TRBD1 matches at 9 bases. Looked up from germline, CDR1 is SEHNR and CDR2 is FQNEAQ (reference sequence). Trimming took 2 bases from V and 8 from J; bases not matched to a gene: 4. The CDR3 length is 14 residues.

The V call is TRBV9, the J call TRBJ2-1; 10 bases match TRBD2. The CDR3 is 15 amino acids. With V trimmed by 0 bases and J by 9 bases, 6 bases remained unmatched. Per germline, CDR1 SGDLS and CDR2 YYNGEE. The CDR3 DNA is TGTGCCAGCAGCGTAGTGGCTAGCGGGGGTGCTGAGCAGTTCTTC. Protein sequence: CASSVVASGGAEQFF.